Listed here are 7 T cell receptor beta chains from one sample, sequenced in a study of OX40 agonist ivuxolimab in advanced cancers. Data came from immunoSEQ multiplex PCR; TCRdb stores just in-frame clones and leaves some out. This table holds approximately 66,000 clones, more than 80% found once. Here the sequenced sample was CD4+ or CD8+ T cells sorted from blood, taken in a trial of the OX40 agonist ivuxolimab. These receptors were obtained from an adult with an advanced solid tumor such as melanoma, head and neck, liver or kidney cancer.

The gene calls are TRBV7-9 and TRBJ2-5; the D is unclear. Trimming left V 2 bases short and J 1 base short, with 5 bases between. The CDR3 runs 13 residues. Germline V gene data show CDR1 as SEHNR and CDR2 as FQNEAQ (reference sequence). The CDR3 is CASSLWPQETQYF. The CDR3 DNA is TGTGCCAGCAGCTTATGGCCCCAAGAGACCCAGTACTTC.

CDR3 coding DNA: TGTGCCAGCAGCTTATTTACGGGAGGAACCTACAATGAGCAGTTCTTC. Its protein is CASSLFTGGTYNEQFF. The chain couples TRBV7-2 to TRBJ2-1; TRBD2 matches at 7 bases. The CDR3 totals 16 residues. From germline, CDR1 is SGHTA and CDR2 FQGNSA. The ends lost 2 bases at V and 2 bases at J; junction bases unmatched: 6.

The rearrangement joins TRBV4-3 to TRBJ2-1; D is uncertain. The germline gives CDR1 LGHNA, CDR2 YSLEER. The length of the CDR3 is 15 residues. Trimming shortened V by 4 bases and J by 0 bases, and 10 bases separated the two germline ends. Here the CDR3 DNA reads TGCGCCAGCAGCCCTGACCAGAGCTCCTACAATGAGCAGTTCTTC. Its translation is CASSPDQSSYNEQFF.

The CDR3 DNA is TGCGCCAGCAGCCAAGGCCCCCATACCTACGAGCAGTACTTC. It is translated as CASSQGPHTYEQYF. The chain uses TRBV4-3 and TRBJ2-7; no clear D gene. The CDR3 totals 14 residues. CDR1 is LGHNA and CDR2 is YSLEER in the germline V gene. Trimming cost V 1 base and J 2 bases, with 9 bases left between them.

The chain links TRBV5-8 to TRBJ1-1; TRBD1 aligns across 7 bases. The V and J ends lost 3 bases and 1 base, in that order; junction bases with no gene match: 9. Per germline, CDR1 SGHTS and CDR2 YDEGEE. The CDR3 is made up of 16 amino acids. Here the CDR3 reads CASSYDRDGRNTEAFF. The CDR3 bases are TGTGCCAGCAGCTACGACAGGGATGGCCGGAACACTGAAGCTTTCTTT.

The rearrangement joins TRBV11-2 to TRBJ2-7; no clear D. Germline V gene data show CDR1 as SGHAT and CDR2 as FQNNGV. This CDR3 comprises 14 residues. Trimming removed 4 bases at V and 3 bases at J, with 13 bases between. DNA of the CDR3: TGTGCCAGCAGCTATACAGCGAAATTCTACGAGCAGTACTTC. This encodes CASSYTAKFYEQYF.

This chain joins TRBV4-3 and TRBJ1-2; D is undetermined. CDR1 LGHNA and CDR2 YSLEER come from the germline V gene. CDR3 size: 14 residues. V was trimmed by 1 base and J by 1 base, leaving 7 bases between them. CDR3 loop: CASSQAERNYGYTF. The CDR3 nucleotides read TGCGCCAGCAGCCAAGCAGAACGTAACTATGGCTACACCTTC.